The 18 T cell receptor beta chains listed next were all sequenced from one sample in a study of CD8+ T cells in alopecia areata. The treatment was: oral pan-JAK inhibitor, 5-10 mg twice daily. As the sequencing template, cDNA was produced by extracting RNA and reverse transcribing it. The protocol was immunoSEQ multiplex PCR, while the TCRdb copy is restricted to in-frame clones and leaves out a portion. Among 120,000 or so clones listed, 61% were seen once. Sequenced material: CD4+ T cells sorted from blood, taken at week 4, from a patient treated with tofacitinib. These receptors were taken from a human donor with alopecia areata.

This clone was observed once. The V and J genes are TRBV7-9 and TRBJ1-2; D is unclear. The CDR3 covers 14 residues. The germline gives CDR1 SEHNR, CDR2 FQNEAQ (reference sequence). The V end lost 5 bases, the J end lost 7 bases, and 17 bases lay between the germline ends. This CDR3 reads CASSPDPAKSGYTF. CDR3 nucleotides: TGTGCCAGCAGCCCCGATCCGGCCAAGAGTGGCTACACCTTC.

V gene TRBV4-3 combines with J gene TRBJ1-2; D is ambiguous. The V gene's germline CDR1 is LGHNA and CDR2 YSLEER. The CDR3 has 17 amino acids. Trimming shortened V by 0 bases and J by 2 bases, and 16 bases separated the two germline ends. In nucleotides, the CDR3 is TGCGCCAGCAGCCAAGAACCTGGGCCTTTCCCCAACTATGGCTACACCTTC. It translates to CASSQEPGPFPNYGYTF.

This chain uses TRBV29-1 with TRBJ1-2; 7 nucleotides agree with TRBD1. V was pared by 3 bases and J by 8 bases, with 12 bases of the junction left unmatched. The CDR3 is 14 amino acids. The germline gives CDR1 SQVTM, CDR2 ANQGSEA. The CDR3: CSVDVRDSMVGYTF. CDR3 coding DNA: TGCAGCGTTGATGTGCGGGACAGTATGGTCGGCTACACCTTC.

The table lists this clone with a few counts. The gene calls are TRBV18 and TRBJ2-7, with unresolved D. Per the germline V gene, CDR1 is KGHSH and CDR2 is LQKENI. Trimming took 1 base from V and 3 from J, leaving 13 bases between them. This CDR3 contains 15 residues. CDR3 bases: TGTGCCAGCTCACCACGCAGGCTCTCCCTCTACGAGCAGTACTTC. The encoded protein is CASSPRRLSLYEQYF. Filled out from reference TRBV18 and TRBJ2-7, the complete variable domain reads NAGVMQNPRHLVRRRGQEARLRCSPMKGHSHVYWYRQLPEEGLKFMVYLQKENIIDESGMPKERFSAEFPKEGPSILRIQQVVRGDSAAYFCASSPRRLSLYEQYFGPGTRLTVT.

This clone was counted between two and nine times. Other DNA sequences within the sample encode an identical CDR3. The V and J genes are TRBV27 and TRBJ2-3; D remains unclear. Germline V gives CDR1 MNHEY, CDR2 SMNVEV (reference sequence). Trimming took 3 bases from V and 2 from J, leaving 6 bases between them. The CDR3 is 13 amino acids. CDR3 DNA: TGTGCCAGCAGTTTCACCCACACAGATACGCAGTATTTT. Its protein product is CASSFTHTDTQYF.

The gene calls are TRBV29-1 and TRBJ1-2; maybe TRBD1 (6 bases). This CDR3 contains 14 residues. Looked up from germline, CDR1 is SQVTM and CDR2 is ANQGSEA. Trimming removed 1 base from V and 5 bases from J, with 14 bases in between. The CDR3 DNA reads as TGCAGCGTTGAAGTATGGGGGGCAGGGTATGGCTACACCTTC. It codes for CSVEVWGAGYGYTF.

This chain links TRBV2 with TRBJ1-5; D is undetermined. The CDR3 is 8 residues long. Germline loops: CDR1 SNHLY, CDR2 FYNNEI. V lost 10 bases to trimming and J lost 10 bases, with 5 bases between them. CDR3 protein: CAIPPQHF. As DNA, the CDR3 is TGTGCCATCCCACCCCAGCATTTT.

The rearrangement links TRBV7-2 to TRBJ1-6, with D unresolved. Trimming removed 1 base at V and 10 bases at J, with 5 bases between. Looked up from germline, CDR1 is SGHTA and CDR2 is FQGNSA. This CDR3 contains 12 residues. The CDR3 coding sequence is TGTGCCAGCAGCTTAGAGGTCTCACCCCTCCACTTT. Protein: CASSLEVSPLHF.

The table lists this clone with a few counts. CDR3 nucleotides: TGCAGCGTTGACACAGGGAGGAACAATCAGCCCCAGCATTTT. This encodes CSVDTGRNNQPQHF. The rearrangement uses TRBV29-1 and TRBJ1-5; a possible D gene is TRBD1 (6 bases). CDR3 length: 14 amino acids. The V end was cut by 3 bases, the J end by 3 bases, with 12 bases between. Germline V gives CDR1 SQVTM, CDR2 ANQGSEA.

The chain joins TRBV27 to TRBJ2-7; D gene uncertain. The germline V gene encodes CDR1 MNHEY and CDR2 SMNVEV (reference sequence). The ends were cut back, 5 bases at V and 2 bases at J, with 10 bases in the middle. CDR3 length: 13 amino acids. The CDR3 bases are TGTGCCAGCAGTCTGCCATTTCCCTACGAGCAGTACTTC. This gives the protein CASSLPFPYEQYF.

This clone has just a few counts. The chain carries TRBV6-1 and TRBJ2-1, with 8 nucleotides matching TRBD1. The CDR3 runs to 16 residues. V was pared by 0 bases and J by 6 bases, with 7 bases of the junction left unmatched. CDR1 MNHNS and CDR2 SASEGT come from the germline V gene. CDR3 region: CASSEAGGQARNEQFF. The CDR3 nucleotides read TGTGCCAGCAGTGAAGCAGGGGGACAGGCGCGCAATGAGCAGTTCTTC.

The chain couples TRBV5-1 to TRBJ2-5; D gene unclear. This CDR3 is built from 14 residues. CDR1 is SGHRS and CDR2 is YFSETQ in the germline V gene. The V and J ends lost 0 bases and 5 bases respectively, with 11 bases between them. CDR3 sequence reads: CASSLAGSYETQYF. The DNA of the CDR3 is TGCGCCAGCAGCTTGGCCGGTAGCTATGAGACCCAGTACTTC. The full variable domain, completed using reference TRBV5-1 and TRBJ2-5, is KAGVTQTPRYLIKTRGQQVTLSCSPISGHRSVSWYQQTPGQGLQFLFEYFSETQRNKGNFPGRFSGRQFSNSRSEMNVSTLELGDSALYLCASSLAGSYETQYFGPGTRLLVL.

V and J are TRBV6-5 and TRBJ2-6; no firm D call. The germline gives CDR1 MNHEY, CDR2 SVGAGI. Trimming took 2 bases from V and 1 from J, leaving 6 bases between them. This CDR3 region has 15 residues. The CDR3 sequence: CASSYELSGANVLTF. The CDR3 nucleotides are TGTGCCAGCAGTTACGAGTTATCTGGGGCCAACGTCCTGACTTTC.

V is TRBV5-4 and J is TRBJ1-2, with D possibly TRBD1 on 5 matching bases. This CDR3 region has 15 residues. With 6 bases removed from V and 1 base from J, the gap between germline ends came to 16 bases. Germline V gene lookup returns CDR1 SGHNT and CDR2 YYREEE (reference sequence). CDR3 DNA: TGTGCCAGCACCTCCATCAGGGCCGGTAACTATGGCTACACCTTC. Protein sequence: CASTSIRAGNYGYTF.

This sequence joins TRBV5-6 and TRBJ2-5; D remains ambiguous. CDR1 is SGHDT and CDR2 is YYEEEE in the germline V gene. The CDR3 length is 13 residues. Trimming pared 0 bases from V and 1 base from J, leaving 4 bases between. The CDR3: CASSLDLQETQYF. The DNA for the CDR3 is TGTGCCAGCAGCTTGGATCTCCAAGAGACCCAGTACTTC.

The J gene is TRBJ2-7, the V gene TRBV5-1; TRBD2 matches 7 bases. V lost 4 bases to trimming and J lost 7 bases; unmatched junction nucleotides: 14. The CDR3 contains 15 residues. Germline CDR1 and CDR2: SGHRS and YFSETQ. The CDR3 is CASSTRGGSSGEQYF. For the CDR3, the DNA is TGCGCCAGCAGCACCCGAGGCGGGAGCTCGGGGGAGCAGTACTTC.

The chain is built from TRBV6-6 and TRBJ2-7, with D hard to call. Germline CDR1 reads MNHNY; CDR2 reads SVGAGI (reference sequence). This CDR3 has 14 amino acids. V was clipped by 5 bases and J by 6 bases, with 17 bases between them. The CDR3 is CASSGVRPTAEQYF. CDR3 nucleotide sequence: TGTGCCAGCAGTGGGGTTAGGCCGACGGCCGAGCAGTACTTC.

The J gene is TRBJ2-5, the V gene TRBV5-4; 9 bases are a match to TRBD2. The germline gives CDR1 SGHNT, CDR2 YYREEE (reference sequence). Germline trimming cut 9 bases from V and 6 bases from J; bases unmatched to any gene: 15. The length of the CDR3 is 15 residues. In nucleotides, the CDR3 is TGTGCCATCGGTTCGGAGCGGGAGGATGGAAAGACCCAGTACTTC. Translation gives CAIGSEREDGKTQYF.